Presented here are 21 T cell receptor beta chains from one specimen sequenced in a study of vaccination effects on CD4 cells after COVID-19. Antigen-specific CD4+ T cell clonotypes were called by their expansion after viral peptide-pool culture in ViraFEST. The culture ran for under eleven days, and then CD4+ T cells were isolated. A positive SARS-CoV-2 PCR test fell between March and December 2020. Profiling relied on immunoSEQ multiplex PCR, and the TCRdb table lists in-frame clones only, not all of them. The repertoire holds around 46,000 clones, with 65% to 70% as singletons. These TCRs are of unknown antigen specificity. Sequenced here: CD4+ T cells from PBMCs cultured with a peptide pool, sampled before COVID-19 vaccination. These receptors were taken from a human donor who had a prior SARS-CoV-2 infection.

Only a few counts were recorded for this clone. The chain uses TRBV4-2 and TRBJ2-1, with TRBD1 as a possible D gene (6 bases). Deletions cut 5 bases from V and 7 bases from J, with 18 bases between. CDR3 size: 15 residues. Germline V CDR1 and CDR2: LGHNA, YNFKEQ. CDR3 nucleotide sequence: TGTGCCAGCAGCTCTCACCGGGACAATTCGAATGAGCAGTTCTTC. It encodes CASSSHRDNSNEQFF.

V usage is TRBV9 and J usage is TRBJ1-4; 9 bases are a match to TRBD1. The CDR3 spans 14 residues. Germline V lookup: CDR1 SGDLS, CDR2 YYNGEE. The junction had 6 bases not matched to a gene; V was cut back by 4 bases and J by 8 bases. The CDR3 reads CASSPGTGREKLFF. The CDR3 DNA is TGTGCCAGCAGCCCCGGGACAGGGAGAGAAAAACTGTTTTTT.

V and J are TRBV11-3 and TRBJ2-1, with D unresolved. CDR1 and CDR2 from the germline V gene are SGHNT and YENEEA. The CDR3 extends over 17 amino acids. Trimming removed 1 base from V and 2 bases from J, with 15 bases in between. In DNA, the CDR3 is TGTGCCAGCAGCTTAGGCCAACATGGTGACACCTACAATGAGCAGTTCTTC. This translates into CASSLGQHGDTYNEQFF.

The CDR3 here is CASSFDRRPYEQYF. The CDR3 DNA follows: TGTGCCAGCAGTTTCGACAGGAGGCCCTACGAGCAGTACTTC. The rearrangement links TRBV6-5 to TRBJ2-7; D may be TRBD1 (6 bases). The CDR3 contains 14 residues. Looked up from germline, CDR1 is MNHEY and CDR2 is SVGAGI. Trimming removed 4 bases from V and 2 bases from J, with 12 bases in between.

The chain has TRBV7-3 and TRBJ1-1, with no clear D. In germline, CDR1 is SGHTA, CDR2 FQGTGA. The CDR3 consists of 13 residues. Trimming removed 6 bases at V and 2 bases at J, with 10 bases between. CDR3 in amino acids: CASSQGANTEAFF. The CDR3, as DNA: TGTGCCAGCAGTCAAGGTGCAAACACTGAAGCTTTCTTT.

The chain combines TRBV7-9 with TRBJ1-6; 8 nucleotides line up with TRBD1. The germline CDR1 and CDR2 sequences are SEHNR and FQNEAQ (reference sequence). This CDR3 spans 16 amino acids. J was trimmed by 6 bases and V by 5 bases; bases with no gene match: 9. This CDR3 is CASSPGAGGGNSPLHF. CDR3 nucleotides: TGTGCCAGCAGCCCTGGGGCAGGGGGCGGTAATTCACCCCTCCACTTT.

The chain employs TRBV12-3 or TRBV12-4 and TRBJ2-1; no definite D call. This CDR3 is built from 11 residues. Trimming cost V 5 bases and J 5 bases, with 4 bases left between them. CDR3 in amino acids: CASSRNNEQFF. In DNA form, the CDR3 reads TGTGCCAGCAGTAGAAACAATGAGCAGTTCTTC.

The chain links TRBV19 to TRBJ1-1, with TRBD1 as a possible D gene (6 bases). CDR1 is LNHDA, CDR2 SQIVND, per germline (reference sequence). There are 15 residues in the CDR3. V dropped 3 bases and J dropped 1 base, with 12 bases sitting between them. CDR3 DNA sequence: TGTGCCAGTAGTATGTCTAGGACAGCGAACACTGAAGCTTTCTTT. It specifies CASSMSRTANTEAFF.

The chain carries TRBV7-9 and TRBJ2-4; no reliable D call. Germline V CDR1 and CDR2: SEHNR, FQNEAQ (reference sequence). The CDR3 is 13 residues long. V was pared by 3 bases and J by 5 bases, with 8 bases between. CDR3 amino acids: CASSFSAENIQYF. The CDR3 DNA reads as TGTGCCAGCAGCTTTTCGGCCGAAAACATTCAGTACTTC.

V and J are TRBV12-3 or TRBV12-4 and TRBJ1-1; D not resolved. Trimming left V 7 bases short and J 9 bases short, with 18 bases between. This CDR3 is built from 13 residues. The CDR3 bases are TGTGCCAGCACCACACGGGCAGGACTGCAAGCTTTCTTT. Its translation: CASTTRAGLQAFF.

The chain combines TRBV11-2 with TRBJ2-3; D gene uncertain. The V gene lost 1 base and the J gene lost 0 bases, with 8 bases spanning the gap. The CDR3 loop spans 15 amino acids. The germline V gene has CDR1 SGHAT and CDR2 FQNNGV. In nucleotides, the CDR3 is TGTGCCAGCAGCTTAGGCCCGGACAGCACAGATACGCAGTATTTT. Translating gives CASSLGPDSTDTQYF.

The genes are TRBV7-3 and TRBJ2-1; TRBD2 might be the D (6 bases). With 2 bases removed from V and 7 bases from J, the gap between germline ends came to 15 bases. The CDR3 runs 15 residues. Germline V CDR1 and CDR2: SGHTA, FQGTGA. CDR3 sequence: CASSLFPTSLNEQFF. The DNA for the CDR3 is TGTGCCAGCAGCTTATTCCCGACTAGTCTAAATGAGCAGTTCTTC. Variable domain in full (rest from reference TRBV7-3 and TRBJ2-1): GAGVSQTPSNKVTEKGKYVELRCDPISGHTALYWYRQSLGQGPEFLIYFQGTGAADDSGLPNDRFFAVRPEGSVSTLKIQRTERGDSAVYLCASSLFPTSLNEQFFGPGTRLTVL.

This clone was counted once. CDR3 sequence reads: CAISEGGQNVGYTF. The CDR3 bases are TGTGCCATCAGTGAGGGGGGACAGAACGTTGGCTACACCTTC. This chain uses TRBV10-3 with TRBJ1-2, with 7 positions matching TRBD1. Germline values: CDR1 ENHRY, CDR2 SYGVKD. The CDR3 has 14 residues. Trimming cost V 2 bases and J 7 bases; bases outside gene matches: 7.

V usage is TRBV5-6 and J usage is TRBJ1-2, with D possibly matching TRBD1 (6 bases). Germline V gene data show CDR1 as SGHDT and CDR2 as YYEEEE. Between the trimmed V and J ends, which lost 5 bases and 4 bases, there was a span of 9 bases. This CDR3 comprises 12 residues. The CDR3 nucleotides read TGTGCCAGCAGTCGGGACACCTATGGCTACACCTTC. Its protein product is CASSRDTYGYTF. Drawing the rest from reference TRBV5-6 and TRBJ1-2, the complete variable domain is DAGVTQSPTHLIKTRGQQVTLRCSPKSGHDTVSWYQQALGQGPQFIFQYYEEEERQRGNFPDRFSGHQFPNYSSELNVNALLLGDSALYLCASSRDTYGYTFGSGTRLTVV.

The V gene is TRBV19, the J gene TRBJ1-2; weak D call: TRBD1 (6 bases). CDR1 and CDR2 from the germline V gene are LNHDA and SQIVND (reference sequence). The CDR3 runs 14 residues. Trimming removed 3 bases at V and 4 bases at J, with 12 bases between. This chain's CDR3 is CASSMGAGFYGYTF. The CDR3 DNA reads TGTGCCAGTAGTATGGGGGCAGGGTTCTATGGCTACACCTTC. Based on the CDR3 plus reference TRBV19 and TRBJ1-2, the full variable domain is DGGITQSPKYLFRKEGQNVTLSCEQNLNHDAMYWYRQDPGQGLRLIYYSQIVNDFQKGDIAEGYSVSREKKESFPLTVTSAQKNPTAFYLCASSMGAGFYGYTFGSGTRLTVV.

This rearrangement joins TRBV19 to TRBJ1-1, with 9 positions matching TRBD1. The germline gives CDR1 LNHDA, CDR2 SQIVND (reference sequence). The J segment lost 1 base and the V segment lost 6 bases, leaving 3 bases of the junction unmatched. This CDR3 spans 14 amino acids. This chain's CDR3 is CASRGQGGNTEAFF. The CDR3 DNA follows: TGTGCCAGTAGGGGACAGGGCGGGAACACTGAAGCTTTCTTT.

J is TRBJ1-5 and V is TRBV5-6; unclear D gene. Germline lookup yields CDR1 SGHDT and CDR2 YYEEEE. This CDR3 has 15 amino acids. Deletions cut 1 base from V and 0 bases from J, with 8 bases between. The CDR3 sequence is CASSLTSYSNQPQHF. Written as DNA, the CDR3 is TGTGCCAGCAGCTTGACCAGTTATAGCAATCAGCCCCAGCATTTT.

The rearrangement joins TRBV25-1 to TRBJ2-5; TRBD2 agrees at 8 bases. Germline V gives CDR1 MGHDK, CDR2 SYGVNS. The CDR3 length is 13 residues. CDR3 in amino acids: CACGGHGEETQYF. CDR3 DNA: TGTGCTTGCGGGGGGCACGGGGAAGAGACCCAGTACTTC.

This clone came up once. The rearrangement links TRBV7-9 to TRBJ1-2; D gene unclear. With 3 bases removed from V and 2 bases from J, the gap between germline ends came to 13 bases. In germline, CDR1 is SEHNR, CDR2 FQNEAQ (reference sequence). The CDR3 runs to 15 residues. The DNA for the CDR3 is TGTGCCAGCAGCTTGTGGGTGTCTGGCAACTATGGCTACACCTTC. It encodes CASSLWVSGNYGYTF.

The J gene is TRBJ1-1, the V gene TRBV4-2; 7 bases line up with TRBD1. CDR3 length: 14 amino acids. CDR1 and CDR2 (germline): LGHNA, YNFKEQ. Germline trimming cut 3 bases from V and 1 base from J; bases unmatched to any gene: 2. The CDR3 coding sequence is TGTGCCAGCAGCCAGTGGACAGGGAACACTGAAGCTTTCTTT. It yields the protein CASSQWTGNTEAFF.

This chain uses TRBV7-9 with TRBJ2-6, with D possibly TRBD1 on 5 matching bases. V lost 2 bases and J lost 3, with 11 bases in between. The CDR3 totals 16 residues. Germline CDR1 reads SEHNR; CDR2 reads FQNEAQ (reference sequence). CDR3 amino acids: CASSLRRARGANVLTF. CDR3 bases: TGTGCCAGCAGCTTACGCAGGGCTCGTGGGGCCAACGTCCTGACTTTC.